This T cell receptor beta chain was found in a study of T-cell memory formation after mild COVID-19. TCRdb passed the 5' RACE reads through MiXCR, listing each CDR3 protein once. The table has 300,000 to 400,000 distinct CDR3 sequences, 25% to 30% seen once. General observations from the study: Confirmation of SARS-CoV-2 specificity was lacking for second-wave clones peaking day 37. A balance of CD4 and CD8 characterized clones contracting day 15 to 85, whereas later expanders leaned CD4+.

This CDR3 is 11 amino acids long. The germline gives CDR1 KGHSH, CDR2 LQKENI. V was shortened by 2 bases and J by 6 bases, with 4 bases between the two germline ends. This clonotype has a handful of counts. The antigen is undetermined. Sequencing was carried out using PBMCs or a T cell subset sorted from them (not recorded which). This chain connects TRBV18 to TRBJ2-5; D is unclear. This TCR came from an adult woman who had mild COVID-19 (a few samples of this study predate the infection). Cell type and time point are not known. CDR3 nucleotide sequence: TGTGCCAGCTCACCATCGAAGACCCAGTACTTC. This gives the protein CASSPSKTQYF.